These 6 T cell receptor beta chains share one sample of origin, sequenced in a study of prognosis after radiotherapy for stage I lung cancer (dated by TCRdb to the early 2020s). Data came from an Illumina HiSeq 3000. The TCR beta CDR3 region was amplified from genomic DNA by two rounds of multiplex PCR. The first PCR round used primers specific to each TRBV and TRBJ gene, and the primer sequences were filed in Chinese patent CN105087789A. TCRdb trimmed public reads at Q25 via fastp, called clones via MiXCR and kept in-frame beta chains. Rows with one shared CDR3 protein collapse into an entry with the most common genes and DNA. This sample comprises nearly 25,000 distinct CDR3 sequences, 36% of them detected only once. Approximately 60% of the sample goes to the ten largest clones. The source material was PBMCs, sampled before or after stereotactic body radiation therapy (not recorded which). These receptors all come from a donor aged 50 or older with non-small cell lung cancer.

This clonotype was recorded at least ten times. The gene calls are TRBV18 and TRBJ2-2; D gene unclear. The CDR3 is 13 residues long. V gave up 3 bases and J gave up 6 bases, with 8 bases separating them. The germline CDR1 and CDR2 sequences are KGHSH and LQKENI. CDR3 coding DNA: TGTGCCAGCTCACCGCGGCGGTCCGGGGAGCTGTTTTTT. Its translation is CASSPRRSGELFF.

This clonotype showed up many times. The CDR3 is CASSHRTGGENYGYTF. DNA for the CDR3: TGTGCCAGCAGCCATCGGACAGGGGGAGAGAACTATGGCTACACCTTC. V and J are TRBV5-4 and TRBJ1-2; 10 nucleotides match TRBD1. V shed 4 bases, J shed 2 bases, and the junction held 8 bases outside the gene matches. The germline V gene encodes CDR1 SGHNT and CDR2 YYREEE (reference sequence). The CDR3 is 16 residues long.

The table lists this clonotype with many counts. The chain recombines TRBV7-3 with TRBJ2-1; the D call may be TRBD1 or TRBD2 (5 bases each). CDR3 length: 15 residues. V lost 5 bases and J 4 bases, leaving 15 bases between the germline ends. The germline V gene has CDR1 SGHTA and CDR2 FQGTGA. CDR3 amino acids: CASSEGTVYYNEQFF. The CDR3 bases are TGTGCCAGCAGCGAGGGGACGGTATATTACAATGAGCAGTTCTTC.

As to this clonotype: A read error likely explains this, since a far larger clone differs by one base. This chain connects TRBV6-4 to TRBJ1-5; D call uncertain. The germline V gene has CDR1 MRHNA and CDR2 SNTAGT. This CDR3 region has 16 residues. This chain's CDR3 is CASSEAVGRTYHPQHF. In DNA form, the CDR3 reads TGTGCCAGCAGTGAAGCTGTGGGCCGCACCTATCATCCCCAGCATTTT.

At least ten counts were recorded for this clonotype. In DNA form, the CDR3 reads TGTGCCAGCAGAGGCGCCAGGCGATCATACGAGCAGTACTTC. Translation gives CASRGARRSYEQYF. The rearrangement links TRBV5-6 to TRBJ2-7; D uncertain. Per the germline V gene, CDR1 is SGHDT and CDR2 is YYEEEE. V was cut by 5 bases and J by 4 bases, with 16 bases left in between. The CDR3 is 14 amino acids.

This clonotype was recorded many times. This chain joins TRBV6-4 and TRBJ2-1; weak D call: TRBD2 (6 bases). CDR1 is MRHNA, CDR2 SNTAGT, per germline. V was clipped by 4 bases and J by 9 bases, with 13 bases between them. The CDR3 covers 13 residues. CDR3 residues: CASSGASEGEQFF. The CDR3 coding sequence is TGTGCCAGCAGTGGGGCTTCGGAGGGTGAGCAGTTCTTC.